The 21 T cell receptor beta chains presented below share a single source sample, sequenced in a study of blood T cell repertoires in COVID-19. The table came from immunoSEQ multiplex PCR; TCRdb's copy has only in-frame clones and leaves some out. In the table there are under 300,000 clones, less than 90% of which are singletons. The specimen sequenced was PBMCs or T cells enriched from blood (not recorded which). These receptors originate from a woman in her fifties or sixties who had recovered from COVID-19.

The chain has TRBV2 and TRBJ1-4; 9 bases line up with TRBD1. The CDR3 spans 15 residues. After removal of 6 bases from V and 3 bases from J, the junction contained 5 bases not matched to a gene. Germline V gene sequence: CDR1 SNHLY, CDR2 FYNNEI. The CDR3 coding sequence is TGTGCCAGCAGAGGACAGGGGACGTCTAATGAAAAACTGTTTTTT. Its translation is CASRGQGTSNEKLFF. Full variable domain (missing parts from reference TRBV2 and TRBJ1-4): EPEVTQTPSHQVTQMGQEVILRCVPISNHLYFYWYRQILGQKVEFLVSFYNNEISEKSEIFDDQFSVERPDGSNFTLKIRSTKLEDSAMYFCASRGQGTSNEKLFFGSGTQLSVL.

This chain links TRBV6-5 with TRBJ1-2; no reliable D call. The V end lost 7 bases, the J end lost 3 bases, and 15 bases lay between the germline ends. Per germline, CDR1 MNHEY and CDR2 SVGAGI. The CDR3 is made up of 14 amino acids. CDR3 in DNA: TGTGCCAGCATTCCCGGGCACGGGGACTATGGCTACACCTTC. Its protein is CASIPGHGDYGYTF.

The rearrangement joins TRBV7-2 to TRBJ1-5; possible D gene TRBD1, 5 bases. Deletions cut 6 bases from V and 5 bases from J, with 17 bases between. The CDR3 runs 15 residues. Looked up from germline, CDR1 is SGHTA and CDR2 is FQGNSA. Here the CDR3 DNA reads TGTGCCAGCAGTTTTAGGGGTGGTGGCGATCAGCCCCAGCATTTT. This sequence encodes CASSFRGGGDQPQHF.

The J gene is TRBJ2-1, the V gene TRBV19; 15 bases are a match to TRBD2. V lost 5 bases and J lost 5; bases outside the gene matches: 4. The CDR3 has 16 residues. The germline V gene encodes CDR1 LNHDA and CDR2 SQIVND (reference sequence). Written as DNA, the CDR3 is TGTGCCAGTAGTGCCTGGACTAGCGGGAGGGACAATGAGCAGTTCTTC. Translated, it gives CASSAWTSGRDNEQFF.

J is TRBJ2-7 and V is TRBV27; D is possibly TRBD1 (5 bases). V shed 5 bases and J shed 3 bases, with 17 bases lying between them. This CDR3 has 15 amino acids. CDR1 is MNHEY and CDR2 is SMNVEV in the germline V gene (reference sequence). The CDR3 DNA follows: TGTGCCAGCAGTCCCGGACCCGGACATAACTACGAGCAGTACTTC. It specifies CASSPGPGHNYEQYF.

This clone was found a few times. J is TRBJ1-2 and V is TRBV27, with 9 bases fitting TRBD1. Germline trimming cut 6 bases from V and 8 bases from J; bases unmatched to any gene: 13. CDR1 and CDR2 (germline): MNHEY, SMNVEV (reference sequence). The CDR3 is 15 residues long. The CDR3 DNA sequence: TGTGCCAGCAGGCCTAATACGGACAGGGGCAAGGGCTACACCTTC. It specifies CASRPNTDRGKGYTF.

This sequence joins TRBV5-4 and TRBJ2-3, with D uncertain. The germline V gene has CDR1 SGHNT and CDR2 YYREEE (reference sequence). This CDR3 is built from 15 residues. Trimming pared 3 bases from V and 6 bases from J, leaving 17 bases between. For the CDR3, the DNA is TGTGCCAGCAGCTCCCCTAGTACGCCAGCGGATACGCAGTATTTT. Its translation: CASSSPSTPADTQYF.

The chain is built from TRBV15 and TRBJ1-1, with D possibly TRBD1 on 5 matching bases. Per the germline V gene, CDR1 is LNHNV and CDR2 is YYDKDF (reference sequence). Trimming removed 3 bases at V and 0 bases at J, with 8 bases between. This CDR3 has 14 amino acids. For the CDR3, the DNA is TGTGCCACCAGCAGCGACAGCATGAACACTGAAGCTTTCTTT. This codes for CATSSDSMNTEAFF.

The chain recombines TRBV5-1 with TRBJ2-3; D possibly corresponds to TRBD2 (5 bases). CDR1 SGHRS and CDR2 YFSETQ come from the germline V gene. V dropped 1 base and J dropped 0 bases, with 12 bases sitting between them. The CDR3 sequence is 16 residues long. The CDR3 region has the DNA TGCGCCAGCAGCTTGAAAGCGGATAGGAGCACAGATACGCAGTATTTT. The encoded protein is CASSLKADRSTDTQYF.

This rearrangement joins TRBV3-1 (or the pseudogene TRBV3-2) to TRBJ1-2, with 9 bases identical to TRBD1. The trim removed 2 bases at V and 7 bases at J, leaving 5 bases unmatched. Germline V lookup: CDR1 LGHDT, CDR2 YNNKEL (reference sequence). CDR3 length: 14 amino acids. CDR3 in DNA: TGTGCCAGCAGCCAAAAGGGGACAGGGTCTGGCTACACCTTC. This encodes CASSQKGTGSGYTF.

J is TRBJ1-1 and V is TRBV6-4, with 8 bases lining up with TRBD1. V shed 4 bases and J 8 bases; nucleotides not matched to a gene: 12. This CDR3 contains 15 residues. Looked up from germline, CDR1 is MRHNA and CDR2 is SNTAGT. The CDR3 sequence is CASSVNAGGAAEAFF. The CDR3 DNA follows: TGTGCCAGCAGTGTGAATGCAGGGGGCGCAGCCGAAGCTTTCTTT.

The chain links TRBV28 to TRBJ2-3, with TRBD2 matching over 7 bases. V shed 6 bases and J 2 bases; nucleotides not matched to a gene: 8. The CDR3 loop spans 15 amino acids. The germline CDR1 and CDR2 sequences are MDHEN and SYDVKM. CDR3 sequence (DNA): TGTGCCAGCAGAAATAGCGGGTTAGACACAGATACGCAGTATTTT. As protein: CASRNSGLDTDTQYF.

J is TRBJ1-3 and V is TRBV7-9; no definite D call. With 4 bases removed from V and 0 bases from J, the gap between germline ends came to 10 bases. Germline V gene sequence: CDR1 SEHNR, CDR2 FQNEAQ (reference sequence). The CDR3 covers 15 residues. The CDR3 DNA reads TGTGCCAGCAGCTCGACAATACACTCTGGAAACACCATATATTTT. Protein product: CASSSTIHSGNTIYF.

This clone was recorded a few times. V is TRBV5-1 and J is TRBJ1-6; possibly TRBD1 for D (5 bases). Germline V CDR1 and CDR2: SGHRS, YFSETQ. Trimming removed 4 bases at V and 5 bases at J, with 13 bases between. CDR3 length: 15 amino acids. DNA of the CDR3: TGCGCCAGCAGCCCGGCAACAGGCAATAATTCACCCCTCCACTTT. It codes for CASSPATGNNSPLHF.

This clone has only one observation. The chain carries TRBV7-2 and TRBJ2-2, with a weak D call TRBD1 (6 bases). CDR1 SGHTA and CDR2 FQGNSA come from the germline V gene. The CDR3 runs 16 residues. The V gene lost 5 bases and the J gene lost 4 bases, with 17 bases spanning the gap. Here the CDR3 DNA reads TGTGCCAGCAGCCCGAGGGGGTTACGGAGCACCGGGGAGCTGTTTTTT. This sequence encodes CASSPRGLRSTGELFF. The full variable domain, with the rest looked up from reference TRBV7-2 and TRBJ2-2, is GAGVSQSPSNKVTEKGKDVELRCDPISGHTALYWYRQSLGQGLEFLIYFQGNSAPDKSGLPSDRFSAERTGGSVSTLTIQRTQQEDSAVYLCASSPRGLRSTGELFFGEGSRLTVL.

The CDR3 protein is CASSLGLLTPGELFF. The CDR3 coding sequence is TGTGCCAGCAGCCTGGGACTTTTAACACCCGGGGAGCTGTTTTTT. The chain is built from TRBV11-1 and TRBJ2-2, with D perhaps TRBD2 (6 bases). The CDR3 extends over 15 amino acids. Germline-derived CDR1 and CDR2 are SGHAT and FQDESV (reference sequence). The germline V and J ends were trimmed by 5 bases and 6 bases, with 16 bases remaining between them.

This clone was picked up one time. The J gene is TRBJ1-1, the V gene TRBV12-2; the D call of TRBD1 is as the table states it, not checked on the DNA. TRBV12-2 has pseudogene status. This CDR3 spans 14 amino acids. CDR3 protein: CASRLPRESTEAFF. CDR3 bases: TGTGCAAGTCGCTTACCCAGGGAAAGCACTGAAGCTTTCTTT.

This clone was seen only once. The genes are TRBV28 and TRBJ2-5; 8 nucleotides match TRBD1. J gave up 5 bases and V 10 bases, and 9 bases lay outside the gene matches. The CDR3 is made up of 13 amino acids. Germline V CDR1 and CDR2: MDHEN, SYDVKM. CDR3 region: CATYQGARETQYF. CDR3 in DNA: TGTGCCACTTACCAGGGGGCCCGGGAGACCCAGTACTTC.

CDR3 protein: CASSSNRGTEAFF. CDR3 DNA sequence: TGTGCCAGCAGCTCCAACAGGGGCACTGAAGCTTTCTTT. The V gene is TRBV5-4, the J gene TRBJ1-1, with 7 bases lining up with TRBD1. The CDR3 sequence is 13 residues long. The V and J ends lost 3 bases and 4 bases, in that order; junction bases with no gene match: 3. Germline CDR1 SGHNT, CDR2 YYREEE (reference sequence).

The gene calls are TRBV4-3 and TRBJ2-5, with D possibly matching TRBD1 (6 bases). The V gene lost 1 base and the J gene lost 5 bases, with 17 bases spanning the gap. Per germline, CDR1 LGHNA and CDR2 YSLEER. This CDR3 region has 16 residues. The DNA of the CDR3 is TGCGCCAGCAGCCAAGGTTCCGGCAGGGGAAGGGAGACCCAGTACTTC. This gives the protein CASSQGSGRGRETQYF.

The chain has TRBV7-2 and TRBJ1-3, with D possibly being TRBD1 (5 bases). Germline CDR1 SGHTA, CDR2 FQGNSA. V lost 4 bases to trimming and J lost 1 base, with 11 bases between them. The CDR3 runs to 15 residues. This CDR3 reads CASSWDFSSGNTIYF. CDR3 in DNA: TGTGCCAGCAGCTGGGACTTCTCTTCTGGAAACACCATATATTTT. The full variable domain, with the rest looked up from reference TRBV7-2 and TRBJ1-3, is GAGVSQSPSNKVTEKGKDVELRCDPISGHTALYWYRQSLGQGLEFLIYFQGNSAPDKSGLPSDRFSAERTGGSVSTLTIQRTQQEDSAVYLCASSWDFSSGNTIYFGEGSWLTVV.